This T cell receptor beta chain was captured in a study of post-analysis software for immune sequencing data. Study at large: Multiple sclerosis in the patients followed relapsing-remitting, secondary progressive and progressive-relapsing courses.

The table lists this clonotype with many counts. Its specificity is unknown. This CDR3 region has 15 residues. Germline values: CDR1 LGHDT, CDR2 YNNKEL (reference sequence). Trimming stripped 0 bases from V and 3 bases from J, with 12 bases between. Study-wide results and caveats: Those with multiple sclerosis, the patient group, showed significantly lower normalized Chao1 diversity than controls. Same-batch samples co-clustered strongly by F measure. TRBV5-6, TRBV5-1 and TRBV20-1 belonged to a set of a handful of TRBV segments that were more frequent in patients than controls.

The TCR beta cDNA libraries contained unique molecular identifiers. Some 500,000 cDNA molecules came from around 1 to 9.1 million T cells. From the PCR reads, TCRdb called clonotypes with MiXCR, one entry per CDR3 protein. The sample includes a few hundred thousand distinct CDR3 sequences, about 38% of them seen just once. The chain recombines TRBV3-1 with TRBJ2-7; D call uncertain. The sequenced material came from blood. This TCR was recovered from a girl aged 10 to 17 with multiple sclerosis. The CDR3 region is CASSQDPGSIYEQYF. The CDR3 bases are TGTGCCAGCAGCCAAGATCCGGGCAGTATCTACGAGCAGTACTTC.